In its sample, the clone carrying this T cell receptor (beta chain) was seen a few times. What it binds is not known. This sample stems from a study of cytomegalovirus exposure and HLA in healthy donors. In the study overall: There were approximately 80 million unique TCRs (from HLA-typed donors) in an early data release.

Germline V gene lookup returns CDR1 WSHSY and CDR2 SAAADI. The V end was cut by 6 bases, the J end by 0 bases, with 17 bases between. The CDR3 is 17 residues long. Donors were ostensibly healthy at sampling, although undocumented immune exposures were probable. General study points: Immune exposure information comprised only CMV serostatus.

Primers: 60 Vbeta forward and 13 Jbeta reverse. Clones were read by immunoSEQ multiplex PCR, and TCRdb kept only the in-frame ones, dropping some. The sample has 150,000 or so clones, around 80% seen once. The clonotype comes from a man aged 50-60 years in good health and CMV-seronegative. The sample was PBMCs. The chain uses TRBV10-2 and TRBJ1-4; unclear D gene. CDR3 amino acids: CASRLADGIPTNEKLFF. Here the CDR3 DNA reads TGCGCCAGCAGATTAGCCGACGGGATTCCAACTAATGAAAAACTGTTTTTT.